Sequencing of this TCR beta chain was carried out in a study of blood T cell repertoires in COVID-19. Clones were read by immunoSEQ multiplex PCR, and TCRdb kept only the in-frame ones, dropping some. Among 300,000 to 400,000 clones listed, more than 75% were seen once. The CDR3 is made up of 17 amino acids. Trimming took 5 bases from V and 1 from J; bases not matched to a gene: 9. Looked up from germline, CDR1 is LNHDA and CDR2 is SQIVND (reference sequence). V gene TRBV19 combines with J gene TRBJ2-3, with 10 bases lining up with TRBD2. The sequenced material came from PBMCs or T cells enriched from blood (not recorded which). The receptor was derived from a man aged 60 to 75 who had recovered from COVID-19. The CDR3 reads CASSYSPGTSGTDTQYF. Here the CDR3 DNA reads TGTGCCAGTAGTTACTCGCCCGGGACTAGCGGCACAGATACGCAGTATTTT.